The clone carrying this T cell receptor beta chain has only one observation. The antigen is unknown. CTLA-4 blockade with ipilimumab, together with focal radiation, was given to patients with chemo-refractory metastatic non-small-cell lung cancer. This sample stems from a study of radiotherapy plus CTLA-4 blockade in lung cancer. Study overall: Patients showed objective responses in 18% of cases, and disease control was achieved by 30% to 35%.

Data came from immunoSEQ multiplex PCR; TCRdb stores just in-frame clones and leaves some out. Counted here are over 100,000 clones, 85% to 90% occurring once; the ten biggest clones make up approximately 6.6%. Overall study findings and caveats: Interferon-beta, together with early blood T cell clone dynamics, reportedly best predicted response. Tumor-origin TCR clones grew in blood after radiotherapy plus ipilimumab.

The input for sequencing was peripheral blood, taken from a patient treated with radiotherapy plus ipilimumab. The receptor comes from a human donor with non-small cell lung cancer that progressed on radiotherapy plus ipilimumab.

In DNA, the CDR3 is TGCGCCAGCAGCTTCCGTACTTGGGTCTGTCAGGAGCAGTACTTC. Translation gives CASSFRTWVCQEQYF. The chain joins TRBV5-1 to TRBJ2-7; D unclear. Germline CDR1 reads SGHRS; CDR2 reads YFSETQ. CDR3 length: 15 residues. V was pared by 2 bases and J by 7 bases, with 19 bases between.